This T cell receptor (beta chain) was observed in a study of blood T cell repertoires in COVID-19. Study details: PBMCs, B-cell-depleted T cells, or T cells provided the cDNA or gDNA that made up the material.

The repertoire was sequenced with immunoSEQ multiplex PCR; TCRdb's copy has only in-frame clones and lacks some. The repertoire holds about 69,000 clones, with almost 80% as singletons. The sequenced material came from peripheral blood. This receptor was obtained from a man aged 55 to 70 with acute or convalescent COVID-19.

The CDR3 protein is CASSLEGQVGFTTQYF. The CDR3 DNA is TGCGCCAGCAGCTTGGAAGGACAGGTGGGGTTTACGACCCAGTACTTC. This chain uses TRBV5-1 with TRBJ2-5; 7 positions match TRBD1. The CDR3 runs 16 residues. CDR1 and CDR2 from the germline V gene are SGHRS and YFSETQ. With V trimmed by 0 bases and J by 7 bases, 12 bases remained unmatched.